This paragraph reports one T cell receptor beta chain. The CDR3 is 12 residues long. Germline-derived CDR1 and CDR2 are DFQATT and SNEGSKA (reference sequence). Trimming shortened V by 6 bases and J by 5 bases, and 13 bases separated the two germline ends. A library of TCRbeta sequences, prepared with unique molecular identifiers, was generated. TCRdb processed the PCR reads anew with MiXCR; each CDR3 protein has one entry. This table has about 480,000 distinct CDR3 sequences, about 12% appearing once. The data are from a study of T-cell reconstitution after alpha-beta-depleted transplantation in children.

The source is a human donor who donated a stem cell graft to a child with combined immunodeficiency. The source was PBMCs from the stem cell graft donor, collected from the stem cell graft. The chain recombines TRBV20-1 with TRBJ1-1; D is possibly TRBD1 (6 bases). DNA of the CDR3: TGCAGTGCCTTTCGGGGACAAACTGAAGCTTTCTTT. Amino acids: CSAFRGQTEAFF.